Below are 17 T cell receptor beta chains sequenced from a single sample in a study of cytomegalovirus exposure and HLA in healthy donors. The PCR employed 60 Vbeta primers together with 13 Jbeta primers. The table came from immunoSEQ multiplex PCR; TCRdb's copy has only in-frame clones and leaves some out. The sample lists about 59,000 clones; approximately 80% were seen once. Sequencing was carried out using PBMCs. The receptors were sampled from a human donor in good health.

The chain is built from TRBV7-8 and TRBJ1-3; unclear D gene. The CDR3 runs to 16 residues. The V gene's germline CDR1 is SGHVS and CDR2 FQNEAQ. Trimming cost V 2 bases and J 2 bases, with 13 bases left between them. CDR3 amino acids: CASSLNTGAPGNTIYF. The CDR3 nucleotides read TGTGCCAGCAGCTTAAATACGGGAGCCCCTGGAAACACCATATATTTT.

This clone was detected only a few times. This chain uses TRBV2 with TRBJ2-3; D not certain. Germline assignment: CDR1 SNHLY and CDR2 FYNNEI. The ends were cut back, 5 bases at V and 3 bases at J, with 12 bases in the middle. This CDR3 has 14 residues. CDR3 bases: TGTGCCAGCAGTACGGAGTACCTGACAGATACGCAGTATTTT. It encodes CASSTEYLTDTQYF.

The V gene is TRBV27, the J gene TRBJ1-3, with 10 bases fitting TRBD1. Unmatched junction bases numbered 6, after V lost 6 bases and J lost 7 bases. Germline lookup yields CDR1 MNHEY and CDR2 SMNVEV (reference sequence). The CDR3 length is 14 residues. The CDR3 DNA reads as TGTGCCAGCAGCCCGACAGGGGGCTACAACACCATATATTTT. Its protein product is CASSPTGGYNTIYF.

J is TRBJ1-4 and V is TRBV2; a possible D gene is TRBD1 (5 bases). This CDR3 contains 15 residues. CDR1 SNHLY and CDR2 FYNNEI come from the germline V gene. V lost 5 bases and J 6 bases, leaving 16 bases between the germline ends. CDR3 sequence reads: CASSNYRNPDEKLFF. The DNA for the CDR3 is TGTGCCAGCAGTAACTACAGGAACCCAGATGAAAAACTGTTTTTT.

This clone is classed as medium-sized. This chain uses TRBV7-9 with TRBJ1-3, with D perhaps matching TRBD1 (6 bases). Germline CDR1 SEHNR, CDR2 FQNEAQ (reference sequence). V gave up 5 bases and J gave up 2 bases, with 19 bases separating them. The CDR3 length is 17 residues. The chain's CDR3 is CASSHLDSPSAGNTIYF. CDR3 sequence (DNA): TGTGCCAGCAGCCACCTGGACAGCCCGAGTGCTGGAAACACCATATATTTT.

The J gene is TRBJ1-2, the V gene TRBV5-1; TRBD1 might be the D (5 bases). V was trimmed by 4 bases and J by 2 bases, leaving 9 bases between them. CDR3 length equals 13 residues. Germline V CDR1 and CDR2: SGHRS, YFSETQ. The CDR3 region is CASSNDRNYGYTF. The CDR3 DNA sequence: TGCGCCAGCAGCAATGACAGAAACTATGGCTACACCTTC.

V is TRBV10-3 and J is TRBJ1-2, with D perhaps matching TRBD1 (5 bases). This CDR3 comprises 12 residues. Trimming removed 10 bases at V and 4 bases at J, with 13 bases between. CDR1 is ENHRY, CDR2 SYGVKD, per germline. The CDR3 sequence: CATWDGSYGYTF. CDR3 DNA sequence: TGTGCCACTTGGGACGGGAGCTATGGCTACACCTTC.

The chain joins TRBV6-1 to TRBJ2-7, with a weak D call TRBD1 (6 bases). V lost 0 bases and J lost 3, with 18 bases in between. Germline CDR1 and CDR2: MNHNS and SASEGT. The CDR3 runs to 17 residues. CDR3 protein: CASSEALGAGVDYEQYF. Here the CDR3 DNA reads TGTGCCAGCAGTGAAGCGTTGGGGGCAGGGGTGGACTACGAGCAGTACTTC.

The chain recombines TRBV5-6 with TRBJ1-1; D remains unclear. V was shortened by 4 bases and J by 7 bases, with 23 bases between the two germline ends. The CDR3 has 16 amino acids. Germline CDR1 reads SGHDT; CDR2 reads YYEEEE. CDR3 region: CASSPFYTRGRDEAFF. The CDR3 nucleotides read TGTGCCAGCAGCCCGTTTTACACCCGCGGTCGGGATGAAGCTTTCTTT.

The rearrangement links TRBV7-3 to TRBJ1-2, with D hard to call. Trimming left V 6 bases short and J 3 bases short, with 11 bases between. The CDR3 contains 13 residues. CDR1 is SGHTA, CDR2 FQGTGA, per germline. The CDR3 coding sequence is TGTGCCAGCAGTAAACCGGGAGACTATGGCTACACCTTC. Its translation is CASSKPGDYGYTF.

The V gene is TRBV30, the J gene TRBJ1-2; D is perhaps TRBD1 (6 bases). The V end lost 4 bases, the J end lost 5 bases, and 14 bases lay between the germline ends. Germline values: CDR1 GTSNPN, CDR2 SVGIG (reference sequence). CDR3 length: 13 residues. The CDR3 protein is CAWNPDSGYGYTF. The CDR3 DNA is TGTGCCTGGAACCCGGACAGTGGGTATGGCTACACCTTC.

By frequency in the sample, this clone is medium-sized (0.01 to 0.1%). The chain combines TRBV4-3 with TRBJ1-1, with D possibly matching TRBD1 (5 bases). V was shortened by 0 bases and J by 0 bases, with 14 bases between the two germline ends. From germline, CDR1 is LGHNA and CDR2 YSLEER. The CDR3 runs 17 residues. The CDR3, as DNA: TGCGCCAGCAGCCAAGATGGAGGGGCCGGATTGAACACTGAAGCTTTCTTT. Its protein is CASSQDGGAGLNTEAFF.

There are a few counts of this clone. CDR3 nucleotides: TGCGCCAGCAGCTTGGTGGCGGGGGGGGTCTTTTTCTCCTACAATGAGCAGTTCTTC. Its translation: CASSLVAGGVFFSYNEQFF. The chain is built from TRBV5-1 and TRBJ2-1; 9 bases map to TRBD2. This CDR3 has 19 residues. The germline V gene encodes CDR1 SGHRS and CDR2 YFSETQ. After removal of 0 bases from V and 0 bases from J, the junction contained 10 bases not matched to a gene.

The rearrangement links TRBV29-1 to TRBJ1-2, with D unclear. Deletions cut 3 bases from V and 5 bases from J, with 13 bases between. CDR3 length: 13 residues. The germline gives CDR1 SQVTM, CDR2 ANQGSEA. The CDR3 loop reads CSVEASPAYGYTF. The CDR3 region has the DNA TGCAGCGTTGAGGCATCACCCGCATATGGCTACACCTTC.

The CDR3 region has the DNA TGTGCCAGCAGCTCGGCCGGGGCGGGGGGCTACACCTTC. Translation gives CASSSAGAGGYTF. The V call is TRBV7-9, the J call TRBJ1-2; a possible D gene is TRBD1 (5 bases). Trimming took 4 bases from V and 8 from J, leaving 14 bases between them. The CDR3 sequence is 13 residues long. The germline V gene has CDR1 SEHNR and CDR2 FQNEAQ (reference sequence).

The chain joins TRBV7-8 to TRBJ1-2; 7 bases line up with TRBD1. CDR1 is SGHVS, CDR2 FQNEAQ, per germline. This CDR3 region has 15 residues. The V and J ends lost 2 bases and 2 bases, in that order; junction bases with no gene match: 5. The CDR3 region has the DNA TGTGCCAGCAGCTTACGGGACAGAGGGAACTATGGCTACACCTTC. Residues: CASSLRDRGNYGYTF.

The chain joins TRBV4-3 to TRBJ1-5; TRBD1 is a possible D gene (6 bases). CDR1 is LGHNA and CDR2 is YSLEER in the germline V gene. The CDR3 covers 14 residues. The ends were cut back, 0 bases at V and 7 bases at J, with 10 bases in the middle. The CDR3 nucleotides read TGCGCCAGCAGCCAAGATGGCAGGGGCCAGCCCCAGCATTTT. It specifies CASSQDGRGQPQHF.